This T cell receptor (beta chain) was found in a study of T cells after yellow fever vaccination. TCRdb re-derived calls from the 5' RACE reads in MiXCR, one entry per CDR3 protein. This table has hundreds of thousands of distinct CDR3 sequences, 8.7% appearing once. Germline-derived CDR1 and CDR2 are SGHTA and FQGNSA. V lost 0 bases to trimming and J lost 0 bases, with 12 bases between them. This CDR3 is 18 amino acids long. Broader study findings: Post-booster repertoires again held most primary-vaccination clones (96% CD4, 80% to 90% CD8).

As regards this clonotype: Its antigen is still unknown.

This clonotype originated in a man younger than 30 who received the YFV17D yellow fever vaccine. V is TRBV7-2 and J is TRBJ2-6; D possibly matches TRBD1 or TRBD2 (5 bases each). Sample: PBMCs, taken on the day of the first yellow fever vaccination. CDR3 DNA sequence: TGTGCCAGCAGCTTAGCGGGGGTACGTTCCTCTGGGGCCAACGTCCTGACTTTC. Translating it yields CASSLAGVRSSGANVLTF.